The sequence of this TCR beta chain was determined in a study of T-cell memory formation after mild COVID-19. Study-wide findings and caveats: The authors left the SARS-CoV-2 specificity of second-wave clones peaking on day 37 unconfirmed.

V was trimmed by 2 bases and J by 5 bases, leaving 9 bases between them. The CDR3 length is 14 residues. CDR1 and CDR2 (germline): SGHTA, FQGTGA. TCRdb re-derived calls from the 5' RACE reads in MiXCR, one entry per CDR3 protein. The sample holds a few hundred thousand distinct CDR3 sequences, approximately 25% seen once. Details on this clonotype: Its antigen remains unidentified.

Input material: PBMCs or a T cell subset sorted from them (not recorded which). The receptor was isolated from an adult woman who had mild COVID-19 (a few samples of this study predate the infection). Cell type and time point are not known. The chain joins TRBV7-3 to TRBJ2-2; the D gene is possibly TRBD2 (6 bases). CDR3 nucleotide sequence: TGTGCCAGCAGCTTAGGGCGGGGAACCGGGGAGCTGTTTTTT. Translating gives CASSLGRGTGELFF.